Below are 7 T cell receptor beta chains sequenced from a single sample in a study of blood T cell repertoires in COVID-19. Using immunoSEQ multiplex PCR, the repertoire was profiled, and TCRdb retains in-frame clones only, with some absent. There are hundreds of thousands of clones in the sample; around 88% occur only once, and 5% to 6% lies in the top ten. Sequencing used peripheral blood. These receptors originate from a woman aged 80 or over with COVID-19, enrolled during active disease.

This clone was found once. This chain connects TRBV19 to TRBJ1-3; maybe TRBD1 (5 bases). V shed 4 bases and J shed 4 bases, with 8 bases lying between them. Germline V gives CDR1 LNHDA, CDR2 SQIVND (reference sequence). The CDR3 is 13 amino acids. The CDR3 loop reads CASSTTEGNTIYF. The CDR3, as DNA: TGTGCCAGTAGTACGACAGAGGGAAACACCATATATTTT.

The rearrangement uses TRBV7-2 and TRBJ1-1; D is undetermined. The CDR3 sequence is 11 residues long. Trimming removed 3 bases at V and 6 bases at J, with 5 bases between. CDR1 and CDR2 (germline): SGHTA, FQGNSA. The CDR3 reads CASSFVSEAFF. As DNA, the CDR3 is TGTGCCAGCAGCTTTGTCTCTGAAGCTTTCTTT.

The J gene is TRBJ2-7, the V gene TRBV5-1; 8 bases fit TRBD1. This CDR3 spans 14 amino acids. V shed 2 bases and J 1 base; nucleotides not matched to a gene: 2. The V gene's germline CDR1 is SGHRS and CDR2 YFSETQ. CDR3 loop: CASSFGTGSYEQYF. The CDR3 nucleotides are TGCGCCAGCAGCTTTGGGACAGGATCCTACGAGCAGTACTTC.

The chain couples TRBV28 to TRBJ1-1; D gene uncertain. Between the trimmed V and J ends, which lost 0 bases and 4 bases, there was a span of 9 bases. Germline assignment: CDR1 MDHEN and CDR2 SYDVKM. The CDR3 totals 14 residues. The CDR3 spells CASSLWRTGTEAFF. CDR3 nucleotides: TGTGCCAGCAGTTTATGGCGTACGGGCACTGAAGCTTTCTTT. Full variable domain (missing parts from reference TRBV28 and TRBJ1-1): DVKVTQSSRYLVKRTGEKVFLECVQDMDHENMFWYRQDPGLGLRLIYFSYDVKMKEKGDIPEGYSVSREKKERFSLILESASTNQTSMYLCASSLWRTGTEAFFGQGTRLTVV.

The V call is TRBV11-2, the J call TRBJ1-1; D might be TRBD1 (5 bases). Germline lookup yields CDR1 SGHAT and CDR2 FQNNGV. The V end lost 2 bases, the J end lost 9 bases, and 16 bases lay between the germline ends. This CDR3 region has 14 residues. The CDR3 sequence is CASSLLGGMGKAFF. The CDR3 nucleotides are TGTGCCAGCAGCTTACTTGGGGGGATGGGAAAAGCTTTCTTT.

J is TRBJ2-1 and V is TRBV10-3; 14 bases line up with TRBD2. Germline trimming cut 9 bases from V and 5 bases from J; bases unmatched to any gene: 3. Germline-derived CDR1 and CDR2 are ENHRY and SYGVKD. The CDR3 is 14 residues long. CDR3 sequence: CAIMTSGGDNEQFF. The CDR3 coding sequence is TGTGCCATTATGACTAGCGGGGGGGACAATGAGCAGTTCTTC.

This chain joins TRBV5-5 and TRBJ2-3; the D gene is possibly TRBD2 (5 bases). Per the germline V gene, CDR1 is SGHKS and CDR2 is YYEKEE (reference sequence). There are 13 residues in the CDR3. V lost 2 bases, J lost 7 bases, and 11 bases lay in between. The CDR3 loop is CASSFIGGNTQYF. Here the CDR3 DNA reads TGTGCCAGCAGCTTCATCGGAGGAAATACGCAGTATTTT.